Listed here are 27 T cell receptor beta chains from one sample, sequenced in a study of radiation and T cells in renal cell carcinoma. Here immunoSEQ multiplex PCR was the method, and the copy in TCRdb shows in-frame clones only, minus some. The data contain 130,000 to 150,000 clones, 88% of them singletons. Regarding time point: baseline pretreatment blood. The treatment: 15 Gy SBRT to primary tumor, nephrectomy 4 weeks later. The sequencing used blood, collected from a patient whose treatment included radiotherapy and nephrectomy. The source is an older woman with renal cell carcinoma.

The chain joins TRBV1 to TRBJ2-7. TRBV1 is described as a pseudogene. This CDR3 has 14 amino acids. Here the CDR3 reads CTSSQDGSKDEQYF. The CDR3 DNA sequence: TGCACCAGCAGCCAAGATGGGTCTAAGGACGAGCAGTACTTC.

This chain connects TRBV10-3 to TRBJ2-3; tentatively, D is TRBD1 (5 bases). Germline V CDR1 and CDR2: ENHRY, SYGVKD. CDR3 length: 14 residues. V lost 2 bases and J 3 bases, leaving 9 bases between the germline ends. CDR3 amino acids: CAISERGMTDTQYF. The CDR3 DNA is TGTGCCATCAGTGAGAGGGGAATGACAGATACGCAGTATTTT.

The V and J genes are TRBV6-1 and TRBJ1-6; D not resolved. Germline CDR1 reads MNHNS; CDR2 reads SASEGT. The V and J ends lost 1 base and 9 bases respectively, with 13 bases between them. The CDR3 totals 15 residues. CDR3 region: CASSEGAVFISPLHF. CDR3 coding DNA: TGTGCCAGCAGTGAAGGGGCCGTCTTTATTTCACCCCTCCACTTT.

CDR3 nucleotide sequence: TGCACCAGCAGCCAAGAAAGGCGTAGGACTAGCGGGCGGACGCCCCCGAACACCGGGGAGCTGTTTTTT. Encoded protein: CTSSQERRRTSGRTPPNTGELFF. The chain is built from TRBV1 and TRBJ2-2; the D segment call TRBD2 is taken from the table without a DNA check. TRBV1 is a pseudogene locus. The CDR3 loop spans 23 amino acids.

CDR3 DNA sequence: TGCAGCGTTGCCGTTCTTAACACCGGGGAGCTGTTTTTT. This gives the protein CSVAVLNTGELFF. The V and J genes are TRBV29-1 and TRBJ2-2; D is unresolved. The ends were cut back, 4 bases at V and 2 bases at J, with 8 bases in the middle. This CDR3 is 13 amino acids long. Per the germline V gene, CDR1 is SQVTM and CDR2 is ANQGSEA.

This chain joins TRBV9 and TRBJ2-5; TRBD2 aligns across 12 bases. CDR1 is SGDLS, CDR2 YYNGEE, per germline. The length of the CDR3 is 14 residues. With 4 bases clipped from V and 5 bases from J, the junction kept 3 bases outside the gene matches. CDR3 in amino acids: CASSPLAGGETQYF. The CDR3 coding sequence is TGTGCCAGCAGCCCCCTAGCGGGGGGGGAGACCCAGTACTTC.

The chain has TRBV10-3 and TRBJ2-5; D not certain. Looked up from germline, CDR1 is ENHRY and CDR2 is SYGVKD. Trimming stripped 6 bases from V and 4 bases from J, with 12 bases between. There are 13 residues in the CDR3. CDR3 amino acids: CAIRAVSGETQYF. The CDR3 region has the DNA TGTGCCATCAGGGCCGTATCGGGAGAGACCCAGTACTTC.

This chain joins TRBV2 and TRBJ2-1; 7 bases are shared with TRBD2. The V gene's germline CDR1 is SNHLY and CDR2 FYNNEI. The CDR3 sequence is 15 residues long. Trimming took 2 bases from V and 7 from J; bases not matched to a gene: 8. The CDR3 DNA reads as TGTGCCAGCAGTGAAAAGAGACTAGCCGTAAATGAGCAGTTCTTC. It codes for CASSEKRLAVNEQFF. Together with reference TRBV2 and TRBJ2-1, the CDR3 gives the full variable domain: EPEVTQTPSHQVTQMGQEVILRCVPISNHLYFYWYRQILGQKVEFLVSFYNNEISEKSEIFDDQFSVERPDGSNFTLKIRSTKLEDSAMYFCASSEKRLAVNEQFFGPGTRLTVL.

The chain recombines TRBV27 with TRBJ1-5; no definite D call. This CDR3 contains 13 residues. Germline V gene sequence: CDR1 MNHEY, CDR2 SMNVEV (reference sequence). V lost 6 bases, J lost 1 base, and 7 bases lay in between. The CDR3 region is CASRLWSNQPQHF. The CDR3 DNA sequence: TGTGCCAGCAGACTGTGGAGCAATCAGCCCCAGCATTTT.

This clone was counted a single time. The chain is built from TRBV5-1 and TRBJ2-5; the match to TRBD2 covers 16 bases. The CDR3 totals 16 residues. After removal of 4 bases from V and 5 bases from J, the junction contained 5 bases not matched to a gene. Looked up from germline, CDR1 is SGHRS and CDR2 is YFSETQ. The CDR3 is CASSRGLAGGSETQYF. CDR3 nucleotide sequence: TGCGCCAGCAGCCGGGGACTAGCGGGGGGGTCGGAGACCCAGTACTTC.

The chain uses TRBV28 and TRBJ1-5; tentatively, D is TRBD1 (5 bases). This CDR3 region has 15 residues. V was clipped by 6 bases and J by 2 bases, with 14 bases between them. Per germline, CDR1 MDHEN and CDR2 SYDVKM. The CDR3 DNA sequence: TGTGCCAGCAGCCTCCCCCAGGGAGGCAATCAGCCCCAGCATTTT. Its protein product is CASSLPQGGNQPQHF.

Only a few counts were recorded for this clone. The CDR3 DNA reads as TGTGCCTGTAGGGCCATCGTGGGAAACACCATATATTTT. Protein: CACRAIVGNTIYF. This chain joins TRBV30 and TRBJ1-3; the D is unclear. Germline V gene lookup returns CDR1 GTSNPN and CDR2 SVGIG (reference sequence). Trimming removed 6 bases at V and 4 bases at J, with 13 bases between. The CDR3 has 13 residues.

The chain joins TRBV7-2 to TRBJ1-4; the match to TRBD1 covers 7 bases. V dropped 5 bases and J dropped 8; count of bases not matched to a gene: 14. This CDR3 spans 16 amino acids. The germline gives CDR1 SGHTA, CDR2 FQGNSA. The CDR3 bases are TGTGCCAGCAGCGTACAACCGCAGGGGGTAGACGAAAAACTGTTTTTT. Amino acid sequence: CASSVQPQGVDEKLFF.

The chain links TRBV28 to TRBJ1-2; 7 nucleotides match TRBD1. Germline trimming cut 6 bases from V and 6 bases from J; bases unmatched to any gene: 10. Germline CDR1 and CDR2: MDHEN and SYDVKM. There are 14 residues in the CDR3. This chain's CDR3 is CASSRINRGDGYTF. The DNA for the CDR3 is TGTGCCAGCAGCAGAATAAACAGGGGTGATGGCTACACCTTC.

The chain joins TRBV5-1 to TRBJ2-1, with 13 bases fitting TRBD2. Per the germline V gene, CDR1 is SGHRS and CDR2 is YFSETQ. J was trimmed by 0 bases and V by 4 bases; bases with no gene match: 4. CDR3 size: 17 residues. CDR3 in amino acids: CASSPTSGGSSYNEQFF. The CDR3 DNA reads TGCGCCAGCAGCCCGACTAGCGGGGGGAGCTCCTACAATGAGCAGTTCTTC.

CDR3 loop: CAWSVFPDPAKGYTF. Written as DNA, the CDR3 is TGTGCCTGGAGTGTATTCCCAGACCCGGCGAAAGGCTACACCTTC. V gene TRBV30 combines with J gene TRBJ1-2; D is ambiguous. The CDR3 covers 15 residues. Trimming pared 0 bases from V and 8 bases from J, leaving 19 bases between. CDR1 and CDR2 from the germline V gene are GTSNPN and SVGIG (reference sequence). Full variable domain (missing parts from reference TRBV30 and TRBJ1-2): SQTIHQWPATLVQPVGSPLSLECTVEGTSNPNLYWYRQAAGRGLQLLFYSVGIGQISSEVPQNLSASRPQDRQFILSSKKLLLSDSGFYLCAWSVFPDPAKGYTFGSGTRLTVV.

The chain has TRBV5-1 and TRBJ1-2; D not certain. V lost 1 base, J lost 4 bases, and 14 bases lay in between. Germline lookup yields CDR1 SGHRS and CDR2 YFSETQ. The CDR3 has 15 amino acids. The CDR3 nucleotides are TGCGCCAGCAGCTTGATACCGACCGGAGGCTATGGCTACACCTTC. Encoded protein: CASSLIPTGGYGYTF.

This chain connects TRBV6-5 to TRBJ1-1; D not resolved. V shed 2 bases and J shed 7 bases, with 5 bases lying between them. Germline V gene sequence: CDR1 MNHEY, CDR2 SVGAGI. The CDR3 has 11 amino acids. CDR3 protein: CASSYLGEAFF. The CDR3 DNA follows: TGTGCCAGCAGTTACCTCGGTGAAGCTTTCTTT.

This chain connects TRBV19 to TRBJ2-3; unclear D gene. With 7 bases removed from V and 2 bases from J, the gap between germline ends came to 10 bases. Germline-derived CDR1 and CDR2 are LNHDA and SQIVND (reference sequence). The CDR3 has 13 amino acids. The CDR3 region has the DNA TGTGCCAGTACCCAGACCTTCACAGATACGCAGTATTTT. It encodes CASTQTFTDTQYF.

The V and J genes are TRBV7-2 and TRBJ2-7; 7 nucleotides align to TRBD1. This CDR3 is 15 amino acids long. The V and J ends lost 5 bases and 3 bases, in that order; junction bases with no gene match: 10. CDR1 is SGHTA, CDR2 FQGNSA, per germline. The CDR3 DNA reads TGTGCCAGCAGCGTAACCGGGACAGTATTCTACGAGCAGTACTTC. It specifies CASSVTGTVFYEQYF.

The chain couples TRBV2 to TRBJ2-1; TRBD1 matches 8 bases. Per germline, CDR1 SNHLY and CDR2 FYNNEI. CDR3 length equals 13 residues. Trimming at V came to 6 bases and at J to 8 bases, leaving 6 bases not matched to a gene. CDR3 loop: CASRADREYEQFF. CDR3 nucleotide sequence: TGTGCCAGCAGGGCGGACAGGGAATATGAGCAGTTCTTC. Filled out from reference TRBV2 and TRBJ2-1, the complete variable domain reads EPEVTQTPSHQVTQMGQEVILRCVPISNHLYFYWYRQILGQKVEFLVSFYNNEISEKSEIFDDQFSVERPDGSNFTLKIRSTKLEDSAMYFCASRADREYEQFFGPGTRLTVL.

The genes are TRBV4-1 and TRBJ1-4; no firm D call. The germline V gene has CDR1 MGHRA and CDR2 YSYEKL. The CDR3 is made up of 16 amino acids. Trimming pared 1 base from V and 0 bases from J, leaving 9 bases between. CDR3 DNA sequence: TGCGCCAGCAGCCAAGGAGGTGCAGCAACTAATGAAAAACTGTTTTTT. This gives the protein CASSQGGAATNEKLFF.

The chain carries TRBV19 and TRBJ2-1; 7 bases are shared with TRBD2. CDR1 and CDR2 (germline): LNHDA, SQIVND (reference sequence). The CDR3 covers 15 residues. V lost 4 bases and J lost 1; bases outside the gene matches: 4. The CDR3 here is CASSRLAASYNEQFF. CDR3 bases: TGTGCCAGTAGTAGACTAGCCGCATCCTACAATGAGCAGTTCTTC. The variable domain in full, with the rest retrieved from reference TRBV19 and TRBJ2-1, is DGGITQSPKYLFRKEGQNVTLSCEQNLNHDAMYWYRQDPGQGLRLIYYSQIVNDFQKGDIAEGYSVSREKKESFPLTVTSAQKNPTAFYLCASSRLAASYNEQFFGPGTRLTVL.

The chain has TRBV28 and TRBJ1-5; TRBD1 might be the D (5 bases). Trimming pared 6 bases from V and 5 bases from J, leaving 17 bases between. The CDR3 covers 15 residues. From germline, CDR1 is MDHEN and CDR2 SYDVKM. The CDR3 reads CASRTDQGRDQPQHF. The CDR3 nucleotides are TGTGCCAGCAGGACAGATCAGGGCCGGGATCAGCCCCAGCATTTT.

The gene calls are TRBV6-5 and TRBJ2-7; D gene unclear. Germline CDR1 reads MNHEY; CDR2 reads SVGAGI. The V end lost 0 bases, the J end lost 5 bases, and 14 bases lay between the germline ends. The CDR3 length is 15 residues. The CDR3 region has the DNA TGTGCCAGCAGTTACTCGGGGTCTTGGCCAAACGAGCAGTACTTC. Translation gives CASSYSGSWPNEQYF.

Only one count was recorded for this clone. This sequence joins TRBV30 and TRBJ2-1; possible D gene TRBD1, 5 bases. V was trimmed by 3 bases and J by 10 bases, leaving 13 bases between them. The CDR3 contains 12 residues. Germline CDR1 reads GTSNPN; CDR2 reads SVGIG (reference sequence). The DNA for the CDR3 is TGTGCCTGGAGCATGCAGGGCCTAGAGCAGTTCTTC. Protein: CAWSMQGLEQFF.

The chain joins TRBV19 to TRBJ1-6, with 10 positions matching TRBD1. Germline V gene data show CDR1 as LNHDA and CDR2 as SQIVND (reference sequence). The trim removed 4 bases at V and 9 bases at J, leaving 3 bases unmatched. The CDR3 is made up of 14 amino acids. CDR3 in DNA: TGTGCCAGTAGTAGACAGGGGGCGAGTTCACCCCTCCACTTT. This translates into CASSRQGASSPLHF.